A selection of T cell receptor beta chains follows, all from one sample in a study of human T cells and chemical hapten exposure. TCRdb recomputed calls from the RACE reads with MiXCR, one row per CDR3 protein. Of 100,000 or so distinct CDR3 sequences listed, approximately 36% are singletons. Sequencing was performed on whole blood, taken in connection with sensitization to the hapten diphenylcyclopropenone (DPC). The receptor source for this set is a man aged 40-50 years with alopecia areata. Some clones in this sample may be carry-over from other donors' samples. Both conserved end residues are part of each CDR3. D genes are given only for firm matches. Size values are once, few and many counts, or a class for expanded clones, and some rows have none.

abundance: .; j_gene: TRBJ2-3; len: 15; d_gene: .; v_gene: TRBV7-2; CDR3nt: TGTGCCAGCAGCTTAGTCGGGTCTAGCACAGATACGCAGTATTTT; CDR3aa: CASSLVGSSTDTQYF
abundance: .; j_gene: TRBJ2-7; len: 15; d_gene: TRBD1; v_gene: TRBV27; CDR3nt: TGTGCCAGCAGTTTATCTATCAGGGGGTCTGACGAGCAGTACTTC; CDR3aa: CASSLSIRGSDEQYF
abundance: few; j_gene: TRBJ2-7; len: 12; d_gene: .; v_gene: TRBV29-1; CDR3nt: TGCAGCGCTACCCAGGGCCCCTACGAGCAGTACTTC; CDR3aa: CSATQGPYEQYF
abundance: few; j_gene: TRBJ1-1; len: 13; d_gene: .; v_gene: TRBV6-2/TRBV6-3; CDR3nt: TGTGCCAGCCTTCCCGACTTGAACACTGAAGCTTTCTTT; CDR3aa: CASLPDLNTEAFF
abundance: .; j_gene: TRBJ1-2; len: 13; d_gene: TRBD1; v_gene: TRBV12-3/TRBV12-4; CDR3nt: TGTGCCAGCAGTCCACAGGGGTCCAACGGCTACACCTTC; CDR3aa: CASSPQGSNGYTF
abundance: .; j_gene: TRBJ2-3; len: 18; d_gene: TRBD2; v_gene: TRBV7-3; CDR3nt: TGTGCCAGCAGCTTAGGGACTAGCGGGCTAGCTAGCACAGATACGCAGTATTTT; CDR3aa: CASSLGTSGLASTDTQYF
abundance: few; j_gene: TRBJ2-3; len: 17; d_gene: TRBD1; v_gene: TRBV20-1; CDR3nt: TGCAGTGCTTACAATATCCCCGGGACAGGGGGCACAGATACGCAGTATTTT; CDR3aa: CSAYNIPGTGGTDTQYF
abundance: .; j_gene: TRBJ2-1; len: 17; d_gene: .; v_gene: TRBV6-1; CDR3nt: TGTGCCAGCAGTGAAAGGAACAGACTTCTTCCAATCAATGAGCAGTTCTTC; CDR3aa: CASSERNRLLPINEQFF
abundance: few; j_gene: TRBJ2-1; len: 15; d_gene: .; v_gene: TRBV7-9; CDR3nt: TGTGCCAGCAGCTCAACTACCACCGCTTACAATGAGCAGTTCTTC; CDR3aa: CASSSTTTAYNEQFF
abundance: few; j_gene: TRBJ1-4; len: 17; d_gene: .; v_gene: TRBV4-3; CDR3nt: TGCGCCAGCAGCCAAGAAGACGGGGGCCGCACTAATGAAAAACTGTTTTTT; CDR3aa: CASSQEDGGRTNEKLFF
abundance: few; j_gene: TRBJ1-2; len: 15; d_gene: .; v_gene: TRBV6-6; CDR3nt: TGTGCCAGCAGTTACACCCCGGACATTAACTATGGCTACACCTTC; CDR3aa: CASSYTPDINYGYTF
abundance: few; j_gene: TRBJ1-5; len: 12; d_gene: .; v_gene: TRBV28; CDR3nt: TGTGCCAGCAGTTTACTCAATCAGCCCCAGCATTTT; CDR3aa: CASSLLNQPQHF